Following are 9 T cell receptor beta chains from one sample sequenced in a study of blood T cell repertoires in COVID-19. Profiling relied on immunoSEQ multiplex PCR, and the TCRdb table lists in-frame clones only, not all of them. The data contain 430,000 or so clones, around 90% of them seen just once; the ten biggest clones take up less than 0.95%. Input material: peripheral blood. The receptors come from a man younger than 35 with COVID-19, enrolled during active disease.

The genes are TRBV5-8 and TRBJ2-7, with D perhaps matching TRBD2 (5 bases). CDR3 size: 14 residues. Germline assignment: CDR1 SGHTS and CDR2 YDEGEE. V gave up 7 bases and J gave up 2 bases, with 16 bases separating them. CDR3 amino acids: CASSPLDGTYEQYF. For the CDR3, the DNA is TGTGCCAGCTCGCCATTAGACGGGACCTACGAGCAGTACTTC.

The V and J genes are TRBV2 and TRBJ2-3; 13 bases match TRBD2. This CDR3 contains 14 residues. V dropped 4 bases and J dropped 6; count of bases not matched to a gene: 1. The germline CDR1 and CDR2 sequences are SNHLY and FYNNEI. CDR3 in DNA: TGTGCCAGCAGTGCACTAGCGGGGGGGGATACGCAGTATTTT. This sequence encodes CASSALAGGDTQYF.

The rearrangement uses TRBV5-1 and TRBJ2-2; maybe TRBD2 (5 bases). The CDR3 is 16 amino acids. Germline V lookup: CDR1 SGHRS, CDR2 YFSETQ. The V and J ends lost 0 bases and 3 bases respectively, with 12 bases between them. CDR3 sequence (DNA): TGCGCCAGCAGCTTGGTGGTAGCGCCTGACACCGGGGAGCTGTTTTTT. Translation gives CASSLVVAPDTGELFF.

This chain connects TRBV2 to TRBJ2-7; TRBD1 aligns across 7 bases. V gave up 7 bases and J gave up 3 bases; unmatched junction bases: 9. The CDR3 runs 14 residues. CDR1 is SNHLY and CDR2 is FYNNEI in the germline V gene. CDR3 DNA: TGTGCCAGCAATGCCGGGACAGCAAACTACGAGCAGTACTTC. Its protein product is CASNAGTANYEQYF.

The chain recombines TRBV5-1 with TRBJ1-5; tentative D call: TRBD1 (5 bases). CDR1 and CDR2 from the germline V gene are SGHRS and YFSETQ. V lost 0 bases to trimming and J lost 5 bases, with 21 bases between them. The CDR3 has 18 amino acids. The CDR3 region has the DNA TGCGCCAGCAGCTTGGCCAGGGTATCGGAAGACCTAGATCAGCCCCAGCATTTT. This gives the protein CASSLARVSEDLDQPQHF.

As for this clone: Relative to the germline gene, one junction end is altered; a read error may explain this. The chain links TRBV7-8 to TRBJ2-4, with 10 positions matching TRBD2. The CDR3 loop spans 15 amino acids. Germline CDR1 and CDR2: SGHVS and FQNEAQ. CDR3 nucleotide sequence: TGTGCCAGCAGCATAGCGGGGGGAGCCAAAAACATTCAGTACTTC. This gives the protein CASSIAGGAKNIQYF. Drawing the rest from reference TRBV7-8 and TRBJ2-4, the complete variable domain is GAGVSQSPRYKVAKRGQDVALRCDPISGHVSLFWYQQALGQGPEFLTYFQNEAQLDKSGLPSDRFFAERPEGSVSTLKIQRTQQEDSAVYLCASSIAGGAKNIQYFGAGTRLSVL.

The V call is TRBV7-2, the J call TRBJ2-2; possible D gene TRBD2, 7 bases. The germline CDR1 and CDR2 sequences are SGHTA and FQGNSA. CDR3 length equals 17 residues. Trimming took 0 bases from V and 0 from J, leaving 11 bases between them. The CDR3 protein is CASSLAGGPSNTGELFF. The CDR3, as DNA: TGTGCCAGCAGCTTAGCGGGGGGGCCGTCGAACACCGGGGAGCTGTTTTTT.

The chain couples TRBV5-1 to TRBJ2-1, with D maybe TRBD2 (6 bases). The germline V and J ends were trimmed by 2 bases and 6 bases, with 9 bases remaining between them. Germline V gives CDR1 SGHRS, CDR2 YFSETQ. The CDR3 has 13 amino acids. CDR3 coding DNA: TGCGCCAGCAGCTTAAGGACTACCAATGAGCAGTTCTTC. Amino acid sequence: CASSLRTTNEQFF.

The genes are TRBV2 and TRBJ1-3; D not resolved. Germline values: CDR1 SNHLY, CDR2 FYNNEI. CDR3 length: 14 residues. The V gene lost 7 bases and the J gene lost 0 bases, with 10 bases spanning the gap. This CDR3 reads CASTAGNSGNTIYF. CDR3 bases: TGTGCCAGCACGGCGGGAAACTCTGGAAACACCATATATTTT.